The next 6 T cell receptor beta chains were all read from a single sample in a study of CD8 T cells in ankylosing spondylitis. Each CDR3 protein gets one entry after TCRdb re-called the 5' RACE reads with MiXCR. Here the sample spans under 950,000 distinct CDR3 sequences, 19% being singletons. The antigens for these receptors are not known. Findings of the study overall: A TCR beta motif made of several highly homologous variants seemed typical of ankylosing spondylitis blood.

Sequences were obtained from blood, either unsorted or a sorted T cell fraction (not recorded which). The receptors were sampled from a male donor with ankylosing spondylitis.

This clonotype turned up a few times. The CDR3 region has the DNA TGTGCCAGCAGTAATAAGGGATATGGCTACACCTTC. Residues: CASSNKGYGYTF. The chain couples TRBV12-3 or TRBV12-4 to TRBJ1-2; D is uncertain. V lost 5 bases, J lost 5 bases, and 9 bases lay in between. The CDR3 sequence is 12 residues long.

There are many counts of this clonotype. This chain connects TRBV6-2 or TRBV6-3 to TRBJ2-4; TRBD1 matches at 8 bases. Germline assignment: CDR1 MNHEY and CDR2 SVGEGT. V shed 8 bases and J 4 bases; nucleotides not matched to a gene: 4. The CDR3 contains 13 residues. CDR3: CASARTGKNIQYF. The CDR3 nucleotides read TGTGCCAGCGCCCGGACAGGGAAAAACATTCAGTACTTC.

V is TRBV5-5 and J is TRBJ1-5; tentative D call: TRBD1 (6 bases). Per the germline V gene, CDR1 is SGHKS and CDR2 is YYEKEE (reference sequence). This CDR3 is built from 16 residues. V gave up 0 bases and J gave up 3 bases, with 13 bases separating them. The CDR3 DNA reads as TGTGCCAGCAGCTTGGGCGGAGGGGGGATCAATCAGCCCCAGCATTTT. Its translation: CASSLGGGGINQPQHF.

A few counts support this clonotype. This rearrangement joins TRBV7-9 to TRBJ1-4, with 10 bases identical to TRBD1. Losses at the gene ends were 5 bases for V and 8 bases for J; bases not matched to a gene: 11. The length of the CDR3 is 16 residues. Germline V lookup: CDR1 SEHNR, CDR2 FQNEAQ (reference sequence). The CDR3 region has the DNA TGTGCCAGCAGCCAGCCTCTCCGGGACAGGGGCGAAAAACTGTTTTTT. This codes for CASSQPLRDRGEKLFF.

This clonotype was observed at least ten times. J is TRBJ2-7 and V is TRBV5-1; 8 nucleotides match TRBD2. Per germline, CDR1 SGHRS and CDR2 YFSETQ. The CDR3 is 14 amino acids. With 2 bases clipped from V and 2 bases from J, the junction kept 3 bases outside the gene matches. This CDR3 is CASSFPSGPYEQYF. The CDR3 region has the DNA TGCGCCAGCAGCTTCCCTAGCGGGCCCTACGAGCAGTACTTC.

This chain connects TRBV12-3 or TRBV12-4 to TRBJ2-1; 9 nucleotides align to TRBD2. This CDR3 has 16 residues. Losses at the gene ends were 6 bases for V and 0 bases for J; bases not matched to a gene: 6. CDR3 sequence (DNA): TGTGCCAGCAGACCTATAGCGGGAGTCTCCTACAATGAGCAGTTCTTC. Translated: CASRPIAGVSYNEQFF.